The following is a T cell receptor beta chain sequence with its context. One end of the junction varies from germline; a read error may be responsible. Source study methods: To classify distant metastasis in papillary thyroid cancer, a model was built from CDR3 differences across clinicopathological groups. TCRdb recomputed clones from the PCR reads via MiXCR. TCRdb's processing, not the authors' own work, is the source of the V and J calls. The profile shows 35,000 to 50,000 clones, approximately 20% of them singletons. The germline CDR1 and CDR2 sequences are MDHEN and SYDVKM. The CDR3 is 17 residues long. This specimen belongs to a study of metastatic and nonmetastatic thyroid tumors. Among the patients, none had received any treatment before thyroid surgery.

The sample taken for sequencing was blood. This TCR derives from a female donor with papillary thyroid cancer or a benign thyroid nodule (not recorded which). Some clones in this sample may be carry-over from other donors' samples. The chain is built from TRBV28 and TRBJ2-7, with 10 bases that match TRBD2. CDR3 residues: CASETGTSVTASYGQYF. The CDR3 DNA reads TGTGCCAGCGAAACCGGGACTAGCGTGACGGCCTCCTACGGGCAGTACTTC.